The present T cell receptor (beta chain) was sequenced within a study of blood T cell repertoires in COVID-19. The data were produced by immunoSEQ multiplex PCR, yet TCRdb's version contains in-frame clones alone and is incomplete. The data show approximately 93,000 clones, roughly three quarters seen once. The clonotype was recovered from a woman aged 80 or over with acute or convalescent COVID-19. The sample comprised peripheral blood.

The CDR3 DNA reads TGTGCCATCAGTGATGAGGGTTATGGCTACACCTTC. Its protein product is CAISDEGYGYTF. This sequence joins TRBV10-3 and TRBJ1-2; D unclear. CDR1 and CDR2 (germline): ENHRY, SYGVKD. Trimming took off 3 bases at V and 5 bases at J, with 7 bases between the two ends. This CDR3 spans 12 amino acids.